Described below is a single T cell receptor beta chain sequence and its context. Its antigen is undetermined. The data belong to a study of T-cell reconstitution after alpha-beta-depleted transplantation in children. General study findings and limits: Elevated TCRbeta diversity at day 60 was traced, in some patients, to surviving recipient T cells and thymic progenitors. At one year after transplant, newly produced T cells mostly accounted for T-cell counts and diversity. Expanded graft clones numbering several hundred reportedly gave rise to alpha-beta T cells about two months after transplant.

It was with unique molecular identifiers that the TCRbeta library was prepared. MiXCR, run by TCRdb on the PCR reads, gives a single entry per CDR3 protein. Seen here are about 300,000 distinct CDR3 sequences, over 7.5% observed once, and the top ten hold approximately 9%. This sample comprised peripheral blood, obtained 360 days after TCRalphabeta/CD19-depleted stem cell transplant. This receptor was obtained from a female patient aged 2 to 10 who had a stem cell transplant for Fanconi anemia, so the T cells may come from the graft donor.

The CDR3 loop reads CASSHWGDRLHNEQFF. The CDR3, as DNA: TGTGCCAGCAGCCATTGGGGGGACAGGTTACACAATGAGCAGTTCTTC. The rearrangement joins TRBV3-1 to TRBJ2-1; TRBD1 aligns across 8 bases. The J segment lost 5 bases and the V segment lost 3 bases, leaving 9 bases of the junction unmatched. The germline gives CDR1 LGHDT, CDR2 YNNKEL (reference sequence). The CDR3 is made up of 16 amino acids.